This TCR beta chain was obtained from a study of cytomegalovirus exposure and HLA in healthy donors. Study-wide context: Earlier results showed approximately 120 million unique TCR beta sequences derived from about 179 million T cells.

Of note for this clone: Antigen specificity is unknown.

Study findings and constraints: The classifier reportedly diagnosed cytomegalovirus status with high sensitivity and specificity. In a later analysis, the majority of CMV-associated beta chains seemingly showed HLA restriction.

PCR amplification relied on 60 Vbeta primers (plus 13 Jbeta primers). Data came from immunoSEQ multiplex PCR; TCRdb stores just in-frame clones and leaves some out. Seen here are some 140,000 clones, about 83% observed once, and the top ten hold more than 4.5%. Trimming took off 6 bases at V and 4 bases at J, with 16 bases between the two ends. The CDR3 loop spans 15 amino acids. Germline CDR1 MDHEN, CDR2 SYDVKM. This sequence joins TRBV28 and TRBJ2-1, with a possible D match to TRBD2 (5 bases). What was sequenced was PBMCs. The sequence derives from a woman aged 25 to 45 in good health and CMV-seronegative. CDR3 in DNA: TGTGCCAGCAGCCCCCGGACTTCCAAGTACAATGAGCAGTTCTTC. This sequence encodes CASSPRTSKYNEQFF.